The next 28 T cell receptor beta chains were all read from a single sample in a study of beta chain features in type 1 diabetes. Expressed TCRB transcripts were sequenced because the isolated RNA had all been reverse transcribed beforehand. The table came from immunoSEQ multiplex PCR; TCRdb's copy has only in-frame clones and leaves some out. Found here are under 550,000 clones, 11% of them singletons; the top ten hold over 0.04%. The sequenced sample was naive CD4+ T cells from blood. These receptors were taken from a woman younger than 30 in good health.

The chain carries TRBV9 and TRBJ2-2; no reliable D call. The CDR3 has 14 residues. Trimming cost V 0 bases and J 3 bases, with 6 bases left between them. CDR1 and CDR2 (germline): SGDLS, YYNGEE. As DNA, the CDR3 is TGTGCCAGCAGCGTAGTTGTGGACACCGGGGAGCTGTTTTTT. It translates to CASSVVVDTGELFF.

This chain links TRBV30 with TRBJ1-1; D ambiguous. The CDR3 extends over 13 amino acids. Trimming cost V 2 bases and J 4 bases, with 11 bases left between them. Germline V gene data show CDR1 as GTSNPN and CDR2 as SVGIG (reference sequence). This CDR3 is CAWSPWVGTEAFF. DNA of the CDR3: TGTGCCTGGAGTCCATGGGTCGGCACTGAAGCTTTCTTT.

This clone was picked up a small number of times. This chain joins TRBV5-6 and TRBJ1-5, with a weak D call TRBD1 (6 bases). The CDR3 spans 15 residues. Trimming left V 5 bases short and J 0 bases short, with 12 bases between. Germline assignment: CDR1 SGHDT and CDR2 YYEEEE. The CDR3 is CASSTGTLSNQPQHF. CDR3 coding DNA: TGTGCCAGCAGTACCGGGACACTTAGCAATCAGCCCCAGCATTTT.

This clone has only a few counts. The gene calls are TRBV27 and TRBJ1-3; D not resolved. V lost 6 bases and J 4 bases, leaving 10 bases between the germline ends. This CDR3 is built from 13 residues. CDR1 MNHEY and CDR2 SMNVEV come from the germline V gene (reference sequence). CDR3 sequence: CASSPLWGNTIYF. The CDR3 DNA reads TGTGCCAGCAGCCCCTTGTGGGGAAACACCATATATTTT.

The chain links TRBV27 to TRBJ2-1, with D possibly being TRBD2 (6 bases). The CDR3 extends over 12 amino acids. From germline, CDR1 is MNHEY and CDR2 SMNVEV (reference sequence). Trimming shortened V by 6 bases and J by 7 bases, and 10 bases separated the two germline ends. CDR3 region: CASSKRGNEQFF. CDR3 DNA: TGTGCCAGCAGCAAACGGGGGAATGAGCAGTTCTTC.

The J gene is TRBJ1-2, the V gene TRBV15; a possible D gene is TRBD1 (5 bases). Germline CDR1 LNHNV, CDR2 YYDKDF (reference sequence). Trimming removed 3 bases at V and 3 bases at J, with 8 bases between. The CDR3 totals 13 residues. CDR3 amino acids: CATSRGVDYGYTF. The CDR3 DNA sequence: TGTGCCACCAGCAGGGGGGTCGACTATGGCTACACCTTC.

This clone has just a few counts. This chain joins TRBV4-3 and TRBJ1-3; D remains ambiguous. The CDR3 totals 14 residues. V dropped 0 bases and J dropped 4 bases, with 7 bases sitting between them. Germline V lookup: CDR1 LGHNA, CDR2 YSLEER. The CDR3 sequence: CASSQELTGNTIYF. The CDR3 DNA reads TGCGCCAGCAGCCAAGAGCTCACCGGAAACACCATATATTTT.

The chain employs TRBV9 and TRBJ1-2; the D is unclear. The CDR3 covers 13 residues. Deletions cut 0 bases from V and 8 bases from J, with 11 bases between. Germline V gives CDR1 SGDLS, CDR2 YYNGEE. The CDR3: CASSVGVASGYTF. CDR3 nucleotide sequence: TGTGCCAGCAGCGTAGGAGTAGCCTCGGGCTACACCTTC.

This clone has only a few counts. At one end, the junction sequence differs from germline, possibly due to a read error. The rearrangement links TRBV7-3 to TRBJ2-1; a weak D match, TRBD2 (5 bases). Germline V gene data show CDR1 as SGHTA and CDR2 as FQGTGA. The CDR3 length is 13 residues. The chain's CDR3 is CASRLTGSGEQFF. CDR3 sequence (DNA): TGTGCCAGCAGATTAACGGGGTCCGGTGAGCAGTTCTTC. Using reference TRBV7-3 and TRBJ2-1 for the parts outside the CDR3, the full variable domain is GAGVSQTPSNKVTEKGKYVELRCDPISGHTALYWYRQSLGQGPEFLIYFQGTGAADDSGLPNDRFFAVRPEGSVSTLKIQRTERGDSAVYLCASRLTGSGEQFFGPGTRLTVL.

The gene calls are TRBV4-3 and TRBJ2-5; 11 nucleotides match TRBD2. The CDR3 contains 18 residues. CDR1 and CDR2 (germline): LGHNA, YSLEER. The junction had 15 bases not matched to a gene; V was cut back by 4 bases and J by 5 bases. CDR3 nucleotides: TGCGCCAGCAGCCGAGCCCTAGATCCGACTAGCGGGGTGGAGACCCAGTACTTC. It codes for CASSRALDPTSGVETQYF.

The chain recombines TRBV4-1 with TRBJ2-1, with 12 bases identical to TRBD2. Germline V lookup: CDR1 MGHRA, CDR2 YSYEKL. Unmatched junction bases numbered 10, after V lost 4 bases and J lost 0 bases. The CDR3 runs 19 residues. CDR3 in DNA: TGCGCCAGCAGCCCCGGTGGACTAGCGGGGTGGAGCTCCTACAATGAGCAGTTCTTC. Amino acid sequence: CASSPGGLAGWSSYNEQFF.

This clone has a handful of counts. The CDR3 here is CASSPPWDYSGSTDTQYF. The DNA of the CDR3 is TGTGCCAGCTCACCACCGTGGGATTACTCAGGGAGCACAGATACGCAGTATTTT. The rearrangement uses TRBV18 and TRBJ2-3, with D perhaps matching TRBD1 (5 bases). V lost 0 bases and J lost 0, with 16 bases in between. Germline V CDR1 and CDR2: KGHSH, LQKENI. This CDR3 is built from 18 residues. Looking up the rest from reference TRBV18 and TRBJ2-3 gives the full variable domain: NAGVMQNPRHLVRRRGQEARLRCSPMKGHSHVYWYRQLPEEGLKFMVYLQKENIIDESGMPKERFSAEFPKEGPSILRIQQVVRGDSAAYFCASSPPWDYSGSTDTQYFGPGTRLTVL.

The chain uses TRBV20-1 and TRBJ1-1; no reliable D call. Trimming stripped 5 bases from V and 5 bases from J, with 9 bases between. Germline assignment: CDR1 DFQATT and CDR2 SNEGSKA (reference sequence). CDR3 size: 11 residues. The CDR3 spells CSARSRTEAFF. CDR3 sequence (DNA): TGCAGTGCTCGATCTAGAACTGAAGCTTTCTTT.

This clone appeared a few times. This chain links TRBV28 with TRBJ2-4, with unresolved D. The CDR3 is 16 residues long. From germline, CDR1 is MDHEN and CDR2 SYDVKM. Trimming removed 2 bases at V and 1 base at J, with 12 bases between. As DNA, the CDR3 is TGTGCCAGCAGTTTACACGGGCCCGGGGCCAAAAACATTCAGTACTTC. Amino acids: CASSLHGPGAKNIQYF. The whole variable domain, remainder taken from reference TRBV28 and TRBJ2-4, is DVKVTQSSRYLVKRTGEKVFLECVQDMDHENMFWYRQDPGLGLRLIYFSYDVKMKEKGDIPEGYSVSREKKERFSLILESASTNQTSMYLCASSLHGPGAKNIQYFGAGTRLSVL.

This clone turned up a few times. This chain links TRBV7-8 with TRBJ2-3; D may be TRBD2 (5 bases). This CDR3 region has 15 residues. Trimming cost V 6 bases and J 7 bases, with 20 bases left between them. Germline CDR1 and CDR2: SGHVS and FQNEAQ. CDR3 region: CASSEEAVFANTQYF. The CDR3 nucleotides are TGTGCCAGCAGTGAGGAGGCGGTTTTTGCGAATACGCAGTATTTT.

The table lists this clone with a few counts. The chain employs TRBV2 and TRBJ2-5; 9 positions match TRBD1. The CDR3 is made up of 12 amino acids. Trimming at V came to 11 bases and at J to 3 bases, leaving 4 bases not matched to a gene. Germline V gene lookup returns CDR1 SNHLY and CDR2 FYNNEI. The CDR3 bases are TGTGCCGGAAGGGACAGGGAAGAGACCCAGTACTTC. Amino acids: CAGRDREETQYF.

The rearrangement joins TRBV29-1 to TRBJ1-5; D unresolved. The CDR3 spans 13 residues. Per germline, CDR1 SQVTM and CDR2 ANQGSEA. V was cut by 4 bases and J by 1 base, with 8 bases left in between. The CDR3 nucleotides read TGCAGCGTTGGGACCAGCAGCAATCAGCCCCAGCATTTT. It encodes CSVGTSSNQPQHF.

This clone came up a few times. The CDR3: CASRDGRGGNEPQTQYF. CDR3 DNA: TGTGCCAGCAGAGACGGACGGGGCGGGAACGAACCCCAGACCCAGTACTTC. The chain has TRBV7-2 and TRBJ2-5; a weak D match, TRBD2 (6 bases). The V end was cut by 6 bases, the J end by 6 bases, with 26 bases between. The CDR3 runs to 17 residues. The germline CDR1 and CDR2 sequences are SGHTA and FQGNSA.

This clone was detected only a few times. The chain uses TRBV7-2 and TRBJ1-2; 7 nucleotides agree with TRBD1. Germline assignment: CDR1 SGHTA and CDR2 FQGNSA. V lost 6 bases to trimming and J lost 6 bases; unmatched junction nucleotides: 16. The CDR3 spans 16 residues. CDR3 protein: CASRVTGTPLYHGYTF. In DNA form, the CDR3 reads TGTGCCAGCAGGGTGACAGGGACTCCGCTTTATCATGGCTACACCTTC.

The CDR3 bases are TGTGCCAGCAGCCAAGGAGGGACAGGGAATGAAAAACTGTTTTTT. Its translation is CASSQGGTGNEKLFF. This sequence joins TRBV7-2 and TRBJ1-4; 9 bases map to TRBD1. The CDR3 runs 15 residues. Germline values: CDR1 SGHTA, CDR2 FQGNSA. Trimming at V came to 5 bases and at J to 5 bases, leaving 6 bases not matched to a gene.

This chain's CDR3 is CASSQVGKGLNVLTF. DNA for the CDR3: TGCGCCAGCAGCCAAGTGGGGAAAGGTCTCAACGTCCTGACTTTC. J is TRBJ2-6 and V is TRBV4-1, with no clear D. CDR1 and CDR2 from the germline V gene are MGHRA and YSYEKL. The V gene lost 1 base and the J gene lost 9 bases, with 13 bases spanning the gap. The CDR3 covers 15 residues.

The genes are TRBV5-6 and TRBJ1-1; D not certain. The CDR3 loop spans 12 amino acids. Trimming removed 3 bases from V and 4 bases from J, with 7 bases in between. The germline CDR1 and CDR2 sequences are SGHDT and YYEEEE. The CDR3 DNA reads TGTGCCAGCAGCTGGCAGGTCACTGAAGCTTTCTTT. This encodes CASSWQVTEAFF.

The chain employs TRBV5-1 and TRBJ1-2; a weak D match, TRBD1 (6 bases). This CDR3 is built from 14 residues. The germline V gene has CDR1 SGHRS and CDR2 YFSETQ. Deletions cut 4 bases from V and 5 bases from J, with 15 bases between. CDR3 amino acids: CASSGTDSSYGYTF. The CDR3 coding sequence is TGCGCCAGCAGCGGAACGGACAGCTCTTATGGCTACACCTTC.

The chain couples TRBV29-1 to TRBJ1-5; no firm D call. Between the trimmed V and J ends, which lost 4 bases and 5 bases, there was a span of 9 bases. Germline lookup yields CDR1 SQVTM and CDR2 ANQGSEA. The length of the CDR3 is 12 residues. The CDR3 DNA follows: TGCAGCGTTGGGGTAGGCGATCAGCCCCAGCATTTT. Its protein product is CSVGVGDQPQHF.

This clone has a handful of counts. The rearrangement links TRBV6-6 to TRBJ2-7; 8 nucleotides align to TRBD1. J was trimmed by 2 bases and V by 2 bases; bases with no gene match: 5. The CDR3 has 15 residues. Germline values: CDR1 MNHNY, CDR2 SVGAGI (reference sequence). CDR3 sequence: CASSYEQGAPYEQYF. The CDR3 DNA follows: TGTGCCAGCAGTTACGAGCAGGGGGCTCCCTACGAGCAGTACTTC.

Only a few counts were recorded for this clone. This sequence joins TRBV7-2 and TRBJ1-3, with no clear D. CDR1 and CDR2 (germline): SGHTA, FQGNSA. The V gene lost 5 bases and the J gene lost 2 bases, with 10 bases spanning the gap. This CDR3 region has 14 residues. The CDR3 is CASSPRVAGNTIYF. The DNA of the CDR3 is TGTGCCAGCAGCCCAAGGGTGGCTGGAAACACCATATATTTT.

In regard to this clone: The sample carries other DNA sequences with the same CDR3. V gene TRBV29-1 combines with J gene TRBJ2-7; D is ambiguous. This CDR3 comprises 11 residues. Germline V gene data show CDR1 as SQVTM and CDR2 as ANQGSEA. V lost 4 bases to trimming and J lost 0 bases, with 4 bases between them. CDR3 in DNA: TGCAGCGTTGGTCACTCCTACGAGCAGTACTTC. It yields the protein CSVGHSYEQYF.

The rearrangement links TRBV9 to TRBJ2-3; D uncertain. Trimming removed 5 bases at V and 1 base at J, with 17 bases between. CDR1 and CDR2 (germline): SGDLS, YYNGEE. The length of the CDR3 is 16 residues. The CDR3: CASSPIGLSGTDTQYF. For the CDR3, the DNA is TGTGCCAGCAGTCCCATAGGGCTTTCGGGCACAGATACGCAGTATTTT. Filled out from reference TRBV9 and TRBJ2-3, the complete variable domain reads DSGVTQTPKHLITATGQRVTLRCSPRSGDLSVYWYQQSLDQGLQFLIQYYNGEERAKGNILERFSAQQFPDLHSELNLSSLELGDSALYFCASSPIGLSGTDTQYFGPGTRLTVL.